The 25 T cell receptor beta chains given below trace back to one sample, sequenced in a study of blood T cell repertoires in COVID-19. Clones were read by immunoSEQ multiplex PCR, and TCRdb kept only the in-frame ones, dropping some. The sample has 150,000 or so clones, 93% seen once. The sample comprised peripheral blood. The source of these receptors is an older woman with COVID-19, enrolled during active disease.

CDR3 nucleotide sequence: TGTGCCAGCAGCAAAGACAGAGTCTCTGGAAACACCATATATTTT. It is translated as CASSKDRVSGNTIYF. This chain links TRBV7-2 with TRBJ1-3, with D possibly matching TRBD1 (5 bases). Trimming took off 5 bases at V and 0 bases at J, with 11 bases between the two ends. The CDR3 sequence is 15 residues long. From germline, CDR1 is SGHTA and CDR2 FQGNSA.

The rearrangement uses TRBV11-2 and TRBJ2-2; weak D call: TRBD2 (6 bases). The CDR3 length is 16 residues. The germline V gene has CDR1 SGHAT and CDR2 FQNNGV. Trimming shortened V by 1 base and J by 0 bases, and 9 bases separated the two germline ends. Here the CDR3 DNA reads TGTGCCAGCAGCTTAGGCGGCGGGGCGAACACCGGGGAGCTGTTTTTT. It translates to CASSLGGGANTGELFF.

The rearrangement joins TRBV3-1 (or the pseudogene TRBV3-2) to TRBJ2-1; tentatively, D is TRBD2 (5 bases). Germline-derived CDR1 and CDR2 are LGHDT and YNNKEL (reference sequence). V lost 6 bases and J lost 0, with 9 bases in between. This CDR3 is built from 14 residues. In DNA, the CDR3 is TGTGCCAGCAGAGGACTCTCCTCCTACAATGAGCAGTTCTTC. Amino acid sequence: CASRGLSSYNEQFF.

The sample holds a few counts of this clone. The rearrangement joins TRBV7-3 to TRBJ2-7; D is ambiguous. The CDR3 contains 15 residues. Germline CDR1 is SGHTA and CDR2 is FQGTGA. Trimming left V 2 bases short and J 3 bases short, with 14 bases between. CDR3 DNA sequence: TGTGCCAGCAGCTTATCAGGCTACGAAGGCTACGAGCAGTACTTC. It encodes CASSLSGYEGYEQYF.

J is TRBJ2-5 and V is TRBV5-1; 8 bases fit TRBD1. Unmatched junction bases numbered 0, after V lost 0 bases and J lost 2 bases. The CDR3 is made up of 14 amino acids. Per germline, CDR1 SGHRS and CDR2 YFSETQ. CDR3 nucleotides: TGCGCCAGCAGCTTGGACAGGGGGCAAGAGACCCAGTACTTC. Its protein product is CASSLDRGQETQYF.

The genes are TRBV7-9 and TRBJ2-1; no reliable D call. V shed 7 bases and J shed 0 bases, with 13 bases lying between them. The CDR3 is made up of 15 amino acids. CDR1 SEHNR and CDR2 FQNEAQ come from the germline V gene (reference sequence). The CDR3 DNA sequence: TGTGCCAGCACCCAAACCACGAGCTCCTACAATGAGCAGTTCTTC. Encoded protein: CASTQTTSSYNEQFF.

This rearrangement joins TRBV10-1 to TRBJ2-5; 10 bases fit TRBD2. Germline CDR1 WNHNN, CDR2 SYGVQD (reference sequence). The CDR3 runs to 16 residues. The V gene end was trimmed by 5 bases and the J gene end by 1 base; junction bases not matched to a gene: 7. CDR3 amino acids: CASSQASGGRQETQYF. CDR3 nucleotides: TGCGCCAGCAGTCAAGCTAGCGGGGGACGCCAAGAGACCCAGTACTTC.

This chain uses TRBV7-2 with TRBJ1-2; D is perhaps TRBD1 (6 bases). CDR1 is SGHTA, CDR2 FQGNSA, per germline. With 6 bases removed from V and 14 bases from J, the gap between germline ends came to 25 bases. This CDR3 contains 14 residues. The CDR3 reads CASSSRTALSSMTF. The CDR3 DNA follows: TGTGCCAGCAGTTCCAGGACAGCCCTATCGAGCATGACCTTC.

The table lists this clone with a count of one. This chain links TRBV7-9 with TRBJ2-6; D remains ambiguous. This CDR3 comprises 18 residues. V was trimmed by 1 base and J by 2 bases, leaving 15 bases between them. Germline CDR1 SEHNR, CDR2 FQNEAQ (reference sequence). CDR3 loop: CASSLGLLGRAGANVLTF. CDR3 DNA sequence: TGTGCCAGCAGCTTAGGCCTACTCGGTCGCGCTGGGGCCAACGTCCTGACTTTC.

The chain links TRBV7-8 to TRBJ1-4; D possibly corresponds to TRBD1 (6 bases). CDR3 length equals 13 residues. The V end lost 1 base, the J end lost 8 bases, and 8 bases lay between the germline ends. CDR1 is SGHVS, CDR2 FQNEAQ, per germline. CDR3 bases: TGTGCCAGCAGCTTAGGGACAGCCGAAAAACTGTTTTTT. It encodes CASSLGTAEKLFF.

This clone has just one count. The chain couples TRBV21-1 to TRBJ1-5; the DNA was not used to check the table's D call, TRBD1. TRBV21-1 counts as a pseudogene. This CDR3 spans 22 amino acids. The CDR3 spells CASSKNLIHRDREVGSYQPQHF. CDR3 DNA sequence: TGTGCCAGCAGCAAAAACCTTATCCACCGAGACAGGGAGGTAGGCTCATATCAGCCCCAGCATTTT.

The J gene is TRBJ2-7, the V gene TRBV30; D call uncertain. Germline CDR1 GTSNPN, CDR2 SVGIG (reference sequence). Trimming removed 0 bases from V and 6 bases from J, with 6 bases in between. The CDR3 loop spans 11 amino acids. The CDR3 reads CAWSVRVEQYF. In nucleotides, the CDR3 is TGTGCCTGGAGTGTCCGGGTCGAGCAGTACTTC.

This clone appeared a few times. The chain joins TRBV27 to TRBJ1-5; D is unclear. The CDR3 consists of 13 residues. Germline V gives CDR1 MNHEY, CDR2 SMNVEV (reference sequence). Trimming left V 2 bases short and J 5 bases short, with 7 bases between. The CDR3 DNA sequence: TGTGCCAGCAGTTTAGGGCTCTATCAGCCCCAGCATTTT. Translated, it gives CASSLGLYQPQHF.

The chain couples TRBV9 to TRBJ2-1; 10 bases align to TRBD2. This CDR3 has 15 amino acids. The germline gives CDR1 SGDLS, CDR2 YYNGEE. V lost 1 base, J lost 5 bases, and 3 bases stayed unmatched. The CDR3 region has the DNA TGTGCCAGCAGCGTAAGTAGCGGGGGGAACAATGAGCAGTTCTTC. Translating gives CASSVSSGGNNEQFF.

V usage is TRBV5-5 and J usage is TRBJ2-2; D is unclear. Between the trimmed V and J ends, which lost 2 bases and 8 bases, there was a span of 16 bases. Germline lookup yields CDR1 SGHKS and CDR2 YYEKEE (reference sequence). This CDR3 has 15 amino acids. CDR3 DNA: TGTGCCAGCAGCTTCATTGACCGAATGACTGGGGAGCTGTTTTTT. This translates into CASSFIDRMTGELFF.

This clone was observed a single time. The chain is built from TRBV10-3 and TRBJ1-3; D unclear. Germline V gene sequence: CDR1 ENHRY, CDR2 SYGVKD. The CDR3 runs 12 residues. Trimming removed 3 bases at V and 2 bases at J, with 2 bases between. The CDR3 bases are TGTGCCATCAGTGATACTGGAAACACCATATATTTT. Its translation: CAISDTGNTIYF.

The J gene is TRBJ1-1, the V gene TRBV18, with 7 nucleotides matching TRBD1. The V segment lost 5 bases and the J segment 6 bases; nucleotides outside the gene matches: 3. The germline V gene has CDR1 KGHSH and CDR2 LQKENI. The CDR3 runs to 12 residues. This chain's CDR3 is CASSTTGAEAFF. The CDR3 DNA reads TGTGCCAGCTCAACTACAGGGGCTGAAGCTTTCTTT.

V usage is TRBV5-4 and J usage is TRBJ2-7; D perhaps matches TRBD1 (7 bases). V was clipped by 0 bases and J by 2 bases, with 18 bases between them. Germline V lookup: CDR1 SGHNT, CDR2 YYREEE (reference sequence). The CDR3 extends over 17 amino acids. The CDR3 DNA follows: TGTGCCAGCAGCTTGGCCGGAGGGGCGGGACAGACCTACGAGCAGTACTTC. Translated: CASSLAGGAGQTYEQYF.

The V and J genes are TRBV2 and TRBJ1-3; no clear D gene. CDR1 and CDR2 from the germline V gene are SNHLY and FYNNEI. The CDR3 sequence is 19 residues long. Trimming pared 0 bases from V and 0 bases from J, leaving 18 bases between. The CDR3 region has the DNA TGTGCCAGCAGTGAAGCAGGAGTAGAATCCTTTAACTCTGGAAACACCATATATTTT. This encodes CASSEAGVESFNSGNTIYF.

This clone was seen just once. The chain recombines TRBV18 with TRBJ2-1, with 13 bases that match TRBD2. Trimming cost V 5 bases and J 9 bases; bases outside gene matches: 4. Germline assignment: CDR1 KGHSH and CDR2 LQKENI. CDR3 length equals 14 residues. CDR3 protein: CASSTSGGAGEQFF. The CDR3 DNA sequence: TGTGCCAGCTCAACTAGCGGGGGGGCCGGTGAGCAGTTCTTC.

V gene TRBV5-6 combines with J gene TRBJ1-1, with D maybe TRBD1 (6 bases). Germline V gene lookup returns CDR1 SGHDT and CDR2 YYEEEE. The CDR3 has 16 amino acids. Deletions cut 3 bases from V and 0 bases from J, with 15 bases between. The CDR3 loop is CASSSLDRAMNTEAFF. The CDR3, as DNA: TGTGCCAGCAGCTCCCTGGACAGAGCTATGAACACTGAAGCTTTCTTT.

The chain joins TRBV30 to TRBJ1-2; D may be TRBD1 (6 bases). V was pared by 2 bases and J by 8 bases, with 9 bases between. The CDR3 has 11 residues. The germline CDR1 and CDR2 sequences are GTSNPN and SVGIG (reference sequence). DNA of the CDR3: TGTGCCTGGAGTAGGACAGTCGGCTACACCTTC. Protein: CAWSRTVGYTF.

This clone appeared a single time. The rearrangement uses TRBV29-1 and TRBJ2-5, with D perhaps matching TRBD1 (6 bases). The CDR3 length is 16 residues. CDR1 and CDR2 (germline): SQVTM, ANQGSEA. Deletions cut 5 bases from V and 2 bases from J, with 21 bases between. The CDR3 DNA reads as TGCAGCGTTCGCTCTCGCCGACAGGCTCTACAAGAGACCCAGTACTTC. Translated, it gives CSVRSRRQALQETQYF.

The V and J genes are TRBV2 and TRBJ1-5; 7 nucleotides line up with TRBD1. Germline trimming cut 6 bases from V and 0 bases from J; bases unmatched to any gene: 2. This CDR3 is built from 14 residues. CDR1 is SNHLY and CDR2 is FYNNEI in the germline V gene. The CDR3 region has the DNA TGTGCCAGCAGGGGACAGTATAGCAATCAGCCCCAGCATTTT. Translating it yields CASRGQYSNQPQHF.

This chain links TRBV4-2 with TRBJ2-5, with 7 nucleotides matching TRBD1. From germline, CDR1 is LGHNA and CDR2 YNFKEQ. With 1 base clipped from V and 3 bases from J, the junction kept 5 bases outside the gene matches. There are 15 residues in the CDR3. CDR3 loop: CASSQVVDREETQYF. The CDR3 coding sequence is TGTGCCAGCAGCCAAGTTGTCGACAGGGAAGAGACCCAGTACTTC.